This TCR beta chain was documented in a study of cytomegalovirus exposure and HLA in healthy donors. Study findings and constraints: Productive status was seen about 90% or about 30% of the time for most TCR beta V segments in an earlier analysis.

This clone was counted a few times. What it binds is unknown. Trimming shortened V by 4 bases and J by 5 bases, and 18 bases separated the two germline ends. The CDR3 runs 15 residues. Looked up from germline, CDR1 is SGHDT and CDR2 is YYEEEE. PCR employed 60 Vbeta and 13 Jbeta primers. Clones were read by immunoSEQ multiplex PCR, and TCRdb kept only the in-frame ones, dropping some. The sample yields about 150,000 clones, about 74% seen once. The chain links TRBV5-6 to TRBJ1-2; D might be TRBD1 (5 bases). This clonotype was obtained from a man between 35 and 55 years old in good health and CMV-seronegative. Sequenced material: PBMCs. The CDR3 DNA is TGTGCCAGCAGCCCAAAGGGAGGGGCTGGGTATGGCTACACCTTC. As protein: CASSPKGGAGYGYTF. Filled out from reference TRBV5-6 and TRBJ1-2, the complete variable domain reads DAGVTQSPTHLIKTRGQQVTLRCSPKSGHDTVSWYQQALGQGPQFIFQYYEEEERQRGNFPDRFSGHQFPNYSSELNVNALLLGDSALYLCASSPKGGAGYGYTFGSGTRLTVV.